This T cell receptor (beta chain) stems from a study of shared clonotypes between healthy human individuals. About the study: Two women and a few men aged 18 to 49 served as donors.

Over several immunoSEQ plates, each subset's genomic DNA was distributed in even portions. The assay was immunoSEQ multiplex PCR, and TCRdb's table has in-frame clones only and misses some. The table shows approximately 980,000 clones, with approximately 76% occurring only once. Turning to this clone: Its antigen is still unknown.

Donors were healthy HIV-negative adults without recently reported acute infections or vaccinations. The CDR3 runs to 14 residues. V shed 3 bases and J shed 3 bases, with 12 bases lying between them. The germline gives CDR1 SGHNT, CDR2 YENEEA. Study-level results: Rarefaction exposed incomplete sorted-subset sequencing despite large depth.

The receptor was isolated from a man aged 18 to 30 in good health. Material: memory CD4+ T cells sorted from blood. Subset of the sample: CD45RA-negative fraction. This sequence joins TRBV11-3 and TRBJ2-7; D is undetermined. The CDR3 loop reads CASSLGMSNYEQYF. The CDR3 DNA follows: TGTGCCAGCAGCTTGGGGATGAGTAACTACGAGCAGTACTTC.